This TCR beta chain derives from a study of OX40 agonist ivuxolimab in advanced cancers. About the research overall: An agonistic human IgG2 monoclonal antibody against OX40 (CD134) was given. Earlier treatment with anti-PD-1, anti-PD-L1 or anti-CTLA-4 was permitted, and about 40% had received some. Patients received ivuxolimab, an intravenous treatment, every 2 weeks at 0.01 to 10 mg/kg.

Profiled with immunoSEQ multiplex PCR; TCRdb holds only in-frame clones, not every one. Of approximately 58,000 clones in the sample, around 79% are singletons; the top ten hold more than 0.9%. By share, this clone counts as medium-sized. The sequencing used CD4+ or CD8+ T cells sorted from blood, collected in a trial of the OX40 agonist ivuxolimab. This TCR was recovered from an adult with an advanced solid tumor such as melanoma, head and neck, liver or kidney cancer.

This chain's CDR3 is CASSQTSASYEQYF. The CDR3 DNA is TGCGCCAGCAGCCAGACTAGCGCCAGCTACGAGCAGTACTTC. V is TRBV4-1 and J is TRBJ2-7; 8 bases map to TRBD2. Trimming took 3 bases from V and 3 from J; bases not matched to a gene: 4. Germline CDR1 reads MGHRA; CDR2 reads YSYEKL. This CDR3 spans 14 amino acids.